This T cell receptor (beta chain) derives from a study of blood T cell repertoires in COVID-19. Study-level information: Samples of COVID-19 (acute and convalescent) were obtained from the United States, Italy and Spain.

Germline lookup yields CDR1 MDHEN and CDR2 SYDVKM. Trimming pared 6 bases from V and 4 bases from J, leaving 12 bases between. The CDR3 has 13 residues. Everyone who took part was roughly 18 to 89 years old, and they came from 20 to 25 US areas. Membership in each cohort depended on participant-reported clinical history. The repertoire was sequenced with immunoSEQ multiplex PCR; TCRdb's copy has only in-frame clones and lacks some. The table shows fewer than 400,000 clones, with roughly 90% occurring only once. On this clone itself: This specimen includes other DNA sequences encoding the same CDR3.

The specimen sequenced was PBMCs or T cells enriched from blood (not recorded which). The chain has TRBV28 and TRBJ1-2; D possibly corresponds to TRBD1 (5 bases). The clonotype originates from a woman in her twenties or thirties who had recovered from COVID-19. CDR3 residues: CASSSQGGYGYTF. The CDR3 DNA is TGTGCCAGCAGCTCTCAGGGCGGCTATGGCTACACCTTC.